The rows below give T cell receptor beta chains drawn from one sample of a study of T-cell memory formation after mild COVID-19. TCRdb re-analysed the 5' RACE reads in MiXCR, keeping a single row per CDR3 protein. Of approximately 210,000 distinct CDR3 sequences in the sample, 27% were seen once. The material sequenced was PBMCs or a T cell subset sorted from them (not recorded which). All receptors derive from an adult woman who had mild COVID-19 (a few samples of this study predate the infection). Cell type and time point are not known. Each CDR3 is given with its conserved first and last residue. The D gene is left open where the match is weak. Where a row states a size, it is once, few, many or the class of an expanded clone; other rows omit it.

cdr3_nt cdr3_aa d_call j_call clone_size v_call
TGTGCCTGGAGTCCACTGTACCCCCAGGGGAGTGGTGGCTACACCTTC CAWSPLYPQGSGGYTF . TRBJ1-2 . TRBV30
TGTGCCAGCAGGGAGGGGCCTAGTCCTGCCTACGAGCAGTACTTC CASREGPSPAYEQYF . TRBJ2-7 . TRBV12-3/TRBV12-4
TGTGCCAGCAGCGTCGGGACAGGGGGATTTAGCACAGATACGCAGTATTTT CASSVGTGGFSTDTQYF TRBD1 TRBJ2-3 few TRBV7-9
TGTGCCAGCAGCTTACCCTGGGTAAGGACGCTTAATCAGCCCCAGCATTTT CASSLPWVRTLNQPQHF . TRBJ1-5 few TRBV7-7
TGCGCCAGCAGCCAAGGATCGGCGTCCTACAATGAGCAGTTCTTC CASSQGSASYNEQFF . TRBJ2-1 . TRBV4-3
TGTGCCACCAGTGATCCGGGGCCCGTGTTAAAGGATGAGCAGTTCTTC CATSDPGPVLKDEQFF . TRBJ2-1 few TRBV24-1
TGTGCCAGCAGCCCAGTCAGTGACTATTCCTACAATGAGCAGTTCTTC CASSPVSDYSYNEQFF . TRBJ2-1 . TRBV7-2
TGTGCCAGCAGCTCCCGGCCCGGGGGGTTGGGAAATGAAAAACTGTTTTTT CASSSRPGGLGNEKLFF . TRBJ1-4 . TRBV7-9
TGTGCCACCAGTGAAGGGGGGATCCCCTACGAGCAGTACTTC CATSEGGIPYEQYF . TRBJ2-7 few TRBV24-1
TGTGCCAGCAGCGCCCCGGAGGTTGTAGAAGAGACCCAGTACTTC CASSAPEVVEETQYF . TRBJ2-5 . TRBV7-9
TGCAGTGCTAGTCGATTCAGGGGGCAGGGGACTAGCGGGAGGGCAACCGGGGAGCTGTTTTTT CSASRFRGQGTSGRATGELFF TRBD2 TRBJ2-2 . TRBV20-1
TGTGCCAGCAGCTTAGAAGGGCCTGATGATGAAAAACTGTTTTTT CASSLEGPDDEKLFF . TRBJ1-4 . TRBV7-8
TGTGCCAGCAGCGTAGGGGCGAACACCGGGGAGCTGTTTTTT CASSVGANTGELFF . TRBJ2-2 few TRBV9
TGTGCCAGCAGTGTGGATAGCAATCAGCCCCAGCATTTT CASSVDSNQPQHF . TRBJ1-5 few TRBV6-4
TGTGCCATCAGAGAGGCTAGCGGGGCGAGTGAGCAGTTCTTC CAIREASGASEQFF TRBD2 TRBJ2-1 few TRBV10-3
TGTGCCACCAGCAGAGAGGCAAGACGCGATGAGCAGTTCTTC CATSREARRDEQFF . TRBJ2-1 . TRBV15
TGTGCCAGCAGTTACGGCTTAGACAGGGGGCGGGATGAAAAACTGTTTTTT CASSYGLDRGRDEKLFF TRBD1 TRBJ1-4 . TRBV6-5
TGTGCCAGCAGTTTATGGGACAGGGCTAGCTCCTACGAGCAGTACTTC CASSLWDRASSYEQYF TRBD1 TRBJ2-7 . TRBV28
TGCGCCAGCAGCCAAGAGCCCGGGGGCTCCTACAATGAGCAGTTCTTC CASSQEPGGSYNEQFF . TRBJ2-1 . TRBV4-3
TGCGCCAGCAGCCAAGGTTCTACTTCCGGACGCACAGATACGCAGTATTTT CASSQGSTSGRTDTQYF . TRBJ2-3 . TRBV4-1
TGTGCCAGCGGGGGATTGAACACTGAAGCTTTCTTT CASGGLNTEAFF . TRBJ1-1 . TRBV3-1
TGCGCCAGCAGCTCGGAGGGAAGCAGCTACGAGCAGTACTTC CASSSEGSSYEQYF . TRBJ2-7 . TRBV4-1
TGCAGCGTTGTAGCCCAGGGGCAGAACTACAATGAGCAGTTCTTC CSVVAQGQNYNEQFF . TRBJ2-1 . TRBV29-1
TGCGCCAGCAGCCAAGCAGGGACTTACACAGATACGCAGTATTTT CASSQAGTYTDTQYF . TRBJ2-3 few TRBV4-1
TGTGCCAGCAGCAACAGGGGTTGGGGCTCCTACGAGCAGTACTTC CASSNRGWGSYEQYF . TRBJ2-7 few TRBV21-1
TGTGCCAGCAGCCAAGAGGGGACGTTTTCCTACGAGCAGTACTTC CASSQEGTFSYEQYF . TRBJ2-7 . TRBV3-1
TGTGCCACCGAAGCGGGGGACGGTTACGAGCAGTACTTC CATEAGDGYEQYF TRBD2 TRBJ2-7 many TRBV28
TGCAGTGCCGCGAAACAGGGGATTCTGCGTTTT CSAAKQGILRF TRBD1 TRBJ1-4 . TRBV20-1
TGTGCCAGCAGCTTAGCTGGGGGCTTGAGCTACACCTTC CASSLAGGLSYTF . TRBJ1-2 . TRBV7-2
TGTGCCAGCAGTGAAGCTAGCGGGGGTTACAATGAGCAGTTCTTC CASSEASGGYNEQFF TRBD2 TRBJ2-1 . TRBV6-1
TGTGCCAGCCAGGGGGCAGGGGGTCAGGAGACCCAGTACTTC CASQGAGGQETQYF TRBD1 TRBJ2-5 . TRBV6-6
TGTGCCAGCAGCTTACTCAGTAGCACAGATACGCAGTATTTT CASSLLSSTDTQYF . TRBJ2-3 few TRBV7-9
TGTGCCACCAGTGATTTCAACGAGCTGTTTTTT CATSDFNELFF . TRBJ2-2 . TRBV24-1
TGCGCCAGCAGCTTGGGAGGCGGGAGCTCCTACAATGAGCAGTTCTTC CASSLGGGSSYNEQFF TRBD2 TRBJ2-1 many TRBV5-1
TGCAGCGTCGTGCCGGACAGGGACCTGTGGGGCTACACCTTC CSVVPDRDLWGYTF TRBD1 TRBJ1-2 . TRBV29-1
TGCAGTGCTAGACGACAGGGGCGAGAAGCTTTCTTT CSARRQGREAFF TRBD1 TRBJ1-1 few TRBV20-1
TGTGCCAGCAGTTCCACTACAGGGTCGGAGCAGTTCTTC CASSSTTGSEQFF . TRBJ2-1 many TRBV12-3/TRBV12-4
TGTGCCACCTCGGACGGGGGCACAGATACGCAGTATTTT CATSDGGTDTQYF . TRBJ2-3 few TRBV9
TGTGCCAGCAGCGGACAGGAGTCGTATGGCTACACCTTC CASSGQESYGYTF . TRBJ1-2 . TRBV9
TGTGCCAGGAGTCCGGGACAGGGATCCTACAATGAGCAGTTCTTC CARSPGQGSYNEQFF TRBD1 TRBJ2-1 . TRBV2
TGTGCCAGCAGTCCCCGACAGGGCCATAATCAGCCCCAGCATTTT CASSPRQGHNQPQHF TRBD1 TRBJ1-5 . TRBV27
TGTGCCAGCAGCTTAGTTGTAGTTGGGAACACAGATACGCAGTATTTT CASSLVVVGNTDTQYF . TRBJ2-3 . TRBV7-9
TGCGCCAGCAGCCAAGACGGCGGGATCACCTACAATGAGCAGTTCTTC CASSQDGGITYNEQFF . TRBJ2-1 few TRBV4-3
TGTGCCAGCAGCCAAGATTGGGAAGGCGGGCCCTTCACAGATACGCAGTATTTT CASSQDWEGGPFTDTQYF . TRBJ2-3 . TRBV4-2
TGTGCCAGCAGCCAGGATGGGTTCGAGAGTGCCGGGGAGCTGTTTTTT CASSQDGFESAGELFF . TRBJ2-2 few TRBV5-4
TGTGCCAGCAGTTCGCCCGGGACTAGTGCCAATGAGCAGTTCTTC CASSSPGTSANEQFF TRBD2 TRBJ2-1 . TRBV7-9
TGTGCCAGCAGCAAGGACAGGGTTTACGAGCAGTACTTC CASSKDRVYEQYF TRBD1 TRBJ2-7 . TRBV7-2
TGTGCCAGCAGTTGGGGGGACAGGGACAATTCACCCCTCCACTTT CASSWGDRDNSPLHF TRBD1 TRBJ1-6 few TRBV9
TGTGCCAGCACCCTCGGACAGGCCTTTCCTAACTATGGCTACACCTTC CASTLGQAFPNYGYTF TRBD1 TRBJ1-2 few TRBV12-3/TRBV12-4
TGTGCCTCCGGGACTAGCGTAGATACGCAGTATTTT CASGTSVDTQYF TRBD2 TRBJ2-3 . TRBV6-5
TGCGCCAGCAGCTTCATTCAGGGGGCCATGCGGAACACTGAAGCTTTCTTT CASSFIQGAMRNTEAFF TRBD1 TRBJ1-1 few TRBV5-1
TGTGCCAGCAGCTTAGACAGGGTGGCTCACTATGGCTACACCTTC CASSLDRVAHYGYTF TRBD1 TRBJ1-2 few TRBV7-3
TGTGCCAGCAGCCGTGGTGGGAGCGGGAGCTCCTACGAGCAGTACTTC CASSRGGSGSSYEQYF TRBD2 TRBJ2-7 . TRBV6-5
TGTGCCAGCAGTTTAGGGCGGGGGGTTTCCTACGAGCAGTACTTC CASSLGRGVSYEQYF TRBD2 TRBJ2-7 . TRBV27
TGCAGTGCTAGACTTGCAGGGTTGCATTCTGGGGCCAACGTCCTGACTTTC CSARLAGLHSGANVLTF . TRBJ2-6 . TRBV20-1
TGTGCCAGCTCAGGGAACGCAGGCACTGAAGCTTTCTTT CASSGNAGTEAFF . TRBJ1-1 few TRBV18
TGTGCCAGCAGGATGACAGGGGTCGCAGAGACCCAGTACTTC CASRMTGVAETQYF TRBD1 TRBJ2-5 few TRBV25-1
TGTGCCAGCAGCTCCCCTCGGGGGGCGCAGTATTTT CASSSPRGAQYF TRBD2 TRBJ2-3 few TRBV5-6
TGTGCCAGCAGGGCTAGCGGGAAAGGATACAATGAGCAGTTCTTC CASRASGKGYNEQFF . TRBJ2-1 few TRBV21-1